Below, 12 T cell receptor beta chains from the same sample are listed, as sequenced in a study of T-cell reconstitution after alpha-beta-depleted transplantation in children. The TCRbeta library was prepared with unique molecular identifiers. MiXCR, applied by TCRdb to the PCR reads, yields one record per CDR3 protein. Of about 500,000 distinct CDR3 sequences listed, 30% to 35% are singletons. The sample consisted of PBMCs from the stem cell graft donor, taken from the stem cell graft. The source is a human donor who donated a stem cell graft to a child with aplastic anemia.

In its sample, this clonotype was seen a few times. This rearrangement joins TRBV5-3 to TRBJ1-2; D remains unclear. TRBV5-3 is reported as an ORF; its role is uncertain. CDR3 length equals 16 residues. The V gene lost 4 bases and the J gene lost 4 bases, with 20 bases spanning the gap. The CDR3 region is CARSPPIQRAFYGYTF. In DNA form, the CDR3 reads TGTGCCAGAAGCCCCCCCATACAGAGGGCTTTCTATGGCTACACCTTC.

This CDR3 is CASSLREASYNEQFF. DNA for the CDR3: TGTGCCAGCAGTTTGCGGGAGGCCTCCTACAATGAGCAGTTCTTC. The rearrangement joins TRBV12-3 or TRBV12-4 to TRBJ2-1, with 8 bases lining up with TRBD2. The trim removed 3 bases at V and 0 bases at J, leaving 1 base unmatched. CDR3 length: 15 amino acids.

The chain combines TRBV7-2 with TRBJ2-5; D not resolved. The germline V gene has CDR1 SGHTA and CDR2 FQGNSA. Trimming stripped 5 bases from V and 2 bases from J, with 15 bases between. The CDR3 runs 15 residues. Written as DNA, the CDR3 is TGTGCCAGCAGCATAGACCGGTTGTGGCAAGAGACCCAGTACTTC. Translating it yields CASSIDRLWQETQYF.

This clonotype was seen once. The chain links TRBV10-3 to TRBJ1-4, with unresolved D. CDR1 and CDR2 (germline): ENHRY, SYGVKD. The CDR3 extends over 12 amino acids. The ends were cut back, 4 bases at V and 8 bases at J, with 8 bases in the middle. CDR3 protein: CAISALGEKLFF. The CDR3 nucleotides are TGTGCCATCAGTGCTCTGGGAGAAAAACTGTTTTTT.

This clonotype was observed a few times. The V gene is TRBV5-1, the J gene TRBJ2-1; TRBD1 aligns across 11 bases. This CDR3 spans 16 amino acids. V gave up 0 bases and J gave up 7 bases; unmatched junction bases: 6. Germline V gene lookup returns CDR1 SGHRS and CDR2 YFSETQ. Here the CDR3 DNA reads TGCGCCAGCAGCTTGGAGGACAGGGGGCTTTGGAATGAGCAGTTCTTC. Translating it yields CASSLEDRGLWNEQFF. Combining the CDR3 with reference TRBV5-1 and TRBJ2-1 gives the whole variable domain KAGVTQTPRYLIKTRGQQVTLSCSPISGHRSVSWYQQTPGQGLQFLFEYFSETQRNKGNFPGRFSGRQFSNSRSEMNVSTLELGDSALYLCASSLEDRGLWNEQFFGPGTRLTVL.

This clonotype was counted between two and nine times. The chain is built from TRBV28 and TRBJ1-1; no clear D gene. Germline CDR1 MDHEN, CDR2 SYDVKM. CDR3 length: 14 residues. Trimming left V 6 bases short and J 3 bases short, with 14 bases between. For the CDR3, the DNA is TGTGCCAGCAGCCTCCGTTACACTCACACTGAAGCTTTCTTT. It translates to CASSLRYTHTEAFF.

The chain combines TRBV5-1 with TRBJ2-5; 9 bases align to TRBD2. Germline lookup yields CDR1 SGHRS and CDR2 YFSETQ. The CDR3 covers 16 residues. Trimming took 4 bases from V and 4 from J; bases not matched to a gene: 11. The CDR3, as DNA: TGCGCCAGCAGCCCATACCAAGCGGGAGGAGGAGAGACCCAGTACTTC. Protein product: CASSPYQAGGGETQYF.

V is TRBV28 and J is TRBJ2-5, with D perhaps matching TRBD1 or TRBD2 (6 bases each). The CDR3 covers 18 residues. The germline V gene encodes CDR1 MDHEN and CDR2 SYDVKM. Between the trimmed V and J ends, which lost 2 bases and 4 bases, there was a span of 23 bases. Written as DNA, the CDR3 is TGTGCCAGCAGTTTAACACTATGGGTCAGGGGAGGAAGAGAGACCCAGTACTTC. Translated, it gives CASSLTLWVRGGRETQYF.

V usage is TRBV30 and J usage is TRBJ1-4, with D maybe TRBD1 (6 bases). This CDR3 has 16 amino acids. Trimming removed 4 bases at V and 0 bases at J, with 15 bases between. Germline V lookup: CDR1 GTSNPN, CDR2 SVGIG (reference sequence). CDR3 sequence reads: CAWNRGGFATNEKLFF. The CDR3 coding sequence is TGTGCCTGGAATCGGGGGGGCTTTGCAACTAATGAAAAACTGTTTTTT.

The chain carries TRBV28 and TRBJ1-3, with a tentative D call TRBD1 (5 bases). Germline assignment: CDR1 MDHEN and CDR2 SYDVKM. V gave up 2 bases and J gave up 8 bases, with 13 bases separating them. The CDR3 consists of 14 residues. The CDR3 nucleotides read TGTGCCAGCAGTTTACAGGGTCGGTTAGACACCATATATTTT. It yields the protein CASSLQGRLDTIYF.

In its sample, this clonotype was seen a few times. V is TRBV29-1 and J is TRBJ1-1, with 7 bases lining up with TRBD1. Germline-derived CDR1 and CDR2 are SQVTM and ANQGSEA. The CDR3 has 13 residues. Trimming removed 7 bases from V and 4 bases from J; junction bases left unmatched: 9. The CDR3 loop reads CSGARDSSTEAFF. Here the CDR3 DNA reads TGCAGCGGGGCACGGGACAGCTCCACTGAAGCTTTCTTT. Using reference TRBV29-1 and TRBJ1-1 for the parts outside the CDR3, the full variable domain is SAVISQKPSRDICQRGTSLTIQCQVDSQVTMMFWYRQQPGQSLTLIATANQGSEATYESGFVIDKFPISRPNLTFSTLTVSNMSPEDSSIYLCSGARDSSTEAFFGQGTRLTVV.

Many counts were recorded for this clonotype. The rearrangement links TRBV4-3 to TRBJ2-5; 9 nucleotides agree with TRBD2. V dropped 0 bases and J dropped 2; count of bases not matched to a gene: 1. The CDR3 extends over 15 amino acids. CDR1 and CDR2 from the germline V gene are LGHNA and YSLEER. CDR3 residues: CASSQERGGQETQYF. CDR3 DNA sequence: TGCGCCAGCAGCCAAGAGCGGGGGGGGCAAGAGACCCAGTACTTC.